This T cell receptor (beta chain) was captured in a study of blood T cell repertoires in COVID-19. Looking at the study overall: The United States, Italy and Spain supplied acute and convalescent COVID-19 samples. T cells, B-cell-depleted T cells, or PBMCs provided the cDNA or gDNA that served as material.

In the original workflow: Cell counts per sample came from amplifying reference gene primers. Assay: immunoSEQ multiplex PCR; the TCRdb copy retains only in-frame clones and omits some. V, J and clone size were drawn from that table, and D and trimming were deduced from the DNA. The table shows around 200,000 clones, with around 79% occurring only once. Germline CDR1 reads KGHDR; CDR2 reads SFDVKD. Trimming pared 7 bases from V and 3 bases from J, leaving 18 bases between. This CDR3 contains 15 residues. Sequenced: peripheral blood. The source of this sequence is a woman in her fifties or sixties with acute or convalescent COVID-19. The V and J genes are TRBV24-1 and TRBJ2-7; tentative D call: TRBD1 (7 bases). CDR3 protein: CATSASGRGDYEQYF. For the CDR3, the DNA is TGTGCCACCAGCGCTTCGGGCAGGGGGGACTACGAGCAGTACTTC.